This is a list of T cell receptor beta chains from one sample in a study of blood T cell repertoires in COVID-19. The repertoire was sequenced with immunoSEQ multiplex PCR; TCRdb's copy has only in-frame clones and lacks some. The sample has almost 250,000 clones, around 89% seen once. The sequenced sample consisted of PBMCs or T cells enriched from blood (not recorded which). These receptors were collected from a woman aged 25-40 years who had recovered from COVID-19. Each CDR3 is given with its conserved first and last residue. The D gene is left open where the match is weak. Rows give clone size only sometimes, using once, few, many, or a class for an expanded clone.

cdr3_aa,cdr3_nt,j_call,clone_size,v_call,d_call,cdr3_length
CSVEVGGARGETQYF,TGCAGCGTTGAAGTCGGAGGGGCTCGGGGGGAGACCCAGTACTTC,TRBJ2-5,-,TRBV29-1,-,15
CASSPDWYQETQYF,TGTGCTAGCAGTCCCGACTGGTACCAAGAGACCCAGTACTTC,TRBJ2-5,-,TRBV7-7,-,14
CASTDRGGSYEQYF,TGTGCCAGCACCGACAGGGGTGGTTCCTACGAGCAGTACTTC,TRBJ2-7,-,TRBV6-6,TRBD1,14
CASSPGWVGPFF,TGTGCCAGCAGTCCGGGGTGGGTCGGCCCTTTCTTT,TRBJ1-1,-,TRBV2,-,12
CASSGNWEPQETQYF,TGTGCCAGCAGCGGCAATTGGGAGCCCCAAGAGACCCAGTACTTC,TRBJ2-5,-,TRBV9,-,15
CATSPTREKNEQYF,TGTGCCACCAGCCCCACCAGGGAAAAAAACGAGCAGTACTTC,TRBJ2-7,-,TRBV15,-,14
CASSPRQLLLSYEQYF,TGTGCCAGCAGTCCGAGACAACTTCTGCTCTCCTACGAGCAGTACTTC,TRBJ2-7,-,TRBV28,-,16
CATRTENTGELFF,TGTGCCACCAGAACAGAAAACACCGGGGAGCTGTTTTTT,TRBJ2-2,-,TRBV24-1,-,13
CASISTGWSSPLHF,TGTGCCAGCATTAGTACCGGGTGGAGTTCACCCCTCCACTTT,TRBJ1-6,-,TRBV28,-,14
CASSQKGGYGYTF,TGCGCCAGCAGCCAAAAAGGGGGTTATGGCTACACCTTC,TRBJ1-2,-,TRBV4-3,-,13
CAISSRGTGYEQYF,TGTGCCATCAGTTCCCGGGGGACCGGATACGAGCAGTACTTC,TRBJ2-7,once,TRBV10-3,-,14
CASSHRGTGGNEQYF,TGTGCCAGCAGTCACCGGGGGACAGGGGGCAACGAGCAGTACTTC,TRBJ2-7,-,TRBV6-5,TRBD1,15
CALGQEDYEQYF,TGTGCCTTGGGACAGGAGGACTACGAGCAGTACTTC,TRBJ2-7,-,TRBV30,TRBD1,12
CASSWGDHRGHTQYF,TGCGCCAGCAGCTGGGGAGACCACAGGGGCCATACGCAGTATTTT,TRBJ2-3,few,TRBV5-1,TRBD1,15
CASSSYSNQPQHF,TGTGCCAGCAGTTCCTATAGCAATCAGCCCCAGCATTTT,TRBJ1-5,-,TRBV6-5,-,13
CAWSPGQAYNEQFF,TGTGCCTGGAGCCCCGGACAGGCCTACAATGAGCAGTTCTTC,TRBJ2-1,-,TRBV30,TRBD1,14
CASSQDRLETQYF,TGTGCCAGCAGTCAGGACAGGCTGGAGACCCAGTACTTC,TRBJ2-5,-,TRBV6-5,TRBD1,13
CASIRNTEAFF,TGTGCCAGCATTCGGAACACTGAAGCTTTCTTT,TRBJ1-1,-,TRBV28,-,11
CASSGLLSYEQYF,TGTGCCAGCAGTGGCCTGCTGAGCTACGAGCAGTACTTC,TRBJ2-7,-,TRBV2,-,13
CASSVRGGSRETQYF,TGTGCCAGCAGCGTAAGGGGGGGGAGTCGGGAGACCCAGTACTTC,TRBJ2-5,-,TRBV6-5,-,15
CASSQDGTSGRADTQYF,TGTGCCAGCAGCCAAGATGGCACTAGCGGGAGGGCAGATACGCAGTATTTT,TRBJ2-3,-,TRBV4-2,TRBD2,17
CAWSVEINEKLFF,TGTGCCTGGAGTGTAGAGATTAATGAAAAACTGTTTTTT,TRBJ1-4,-,TRBV30,-,13
CATSRVYTRTPLSTDTQYF,TGTGCCACCAGCAGAGTATACACCCGGACTCCCCTTAGCACAGATACGCAGTATTTT,TRBJ2-3,-,TRBV15,-,19
CASSLEGQADNEQFF,TGTGCCAGCAGTTTGGAGGGCCAGGCTGACAATGAGCAGTTCTTC,TRBJ2-1,once,TRBV6-5,-,15
CASSLLGDRGEEQYF,TGTGCCAGCAGTTTGCTGGGGGACAGGGGGGAAGAGCAGTACTTC,TRBJ2-7,-,TRBV28,TRBD1,15
CASSKIGTGENQPQHF,TGTGCCAGTAGTAAAATCGGGACAGGGGAGAATCAGCCCCAGCATTTT,TRBJ1-5,few,TRBV19,TRBD1,16
CASTTPPDTEAFF,TGTGCCAGTACTACCCCTCCGGACACTGAAGCTTTCTTT,TRBJ1-1,once,TRBV19,-,13
CASSLGQGDEQYF,TGTGCCAGCAGCTTGGGACAGGGAGACGAGCAGTACTTC,TRBJ2-7,-,TRBV5-5,TRBD1,13
CASGPVGAGGTPEQFF,TGTGCTAGTGGTCCCGTGGGGGCGGGAGGAACCCCAGAGCAGTTCTTC,TRBJ2-1,-,TRBV12-5,TRBD2,16
CASSLLNTEAFF,TGTGCCAGCAGTCTCCTGAACACTGAAGCTTTCTTT,TRBJ1-1,-,TRBV28,-,12
CASRPHRGSMNTEAFF,TGTGCCAGTAGACCTCACAGGGGCTCAATGAACACTGAAGCTTTCTTT,TRBJ1-1,-,TRBV19,TRBD1,16
CASSIVSGGYTEAFF,TGTGCCAGTAGTATAGTTTCAGGGGGCTACACTGAAGCTTTCTTT,TRBJ1-1,-,TRBV19,TRBD1,15